This T cell receptor beta chain was profiled in a study of T cell responses to AZD1222 COVID-19 vaccine. Study findings and constraints: Two doses of AZD1222 preceded a rise in Spike-specific TCR breadth and depth. Among the donors, most were white British and more were female, and clonal diversity was possibly underestimated.

To note about this clone: Its specificity is not known.

CDR3 size: 15 residues. Germline V gene sequence: CDR1 MDHEN, CDR2 SYDVKM. The trim removed 4 bases at V and 5 bases at J, leaving 6 bases unmatched. Sequencing used immunoSEQ multiplex PCR; TCRdb keeps in-frame clones, though not all of them. In the table there are roughly 80,000 clones, roughly nine tenths of which are singletons. This chain uses TRBV28 with TRBJ1-3; the match to TRBD1 covers 9 bases. This specimen was peripheral blood, taken 28 days after the second AZD1222 dose. This receptor was obtained from an adult who received the AZD1222 COVID-19 vaccine. The CDR3 DNA follows: TGTGCCAGCAGTTCCCTGGGACAGGGCCGAAACACCATATATTTT. Its protein product is CASSSLGQGRNTIYF.